The 12 T cell receptor beta chains reported below all come from one sample, sequenced in a study of glioma-infiltrating T cells after dendritic cell vaccination. Here immunoSEQ multiplex PCR was the method, and the copy in TCRdb shows in-frame clones only, minus some. The sample lists roughly 60,000 clones, approximately 86% occurring once. Time point: after dendritic cell vaccination, including at tumor progression/relapse. The input for sequencing was blood, taken after dendritic cell vaccination. The receptors were gathered from a human donor with glioblastoma.

This clone was observed once. V gene TRBV19 combines with J gene TRBJ2-2, with unresolved D. V was shortened by 5 bases and J by 13 bases, with 11 bases between the two germline ends. Germline loops: CDR1 LNHDA, CDR2 SQIVND (reference sequence). This CDR3 is 11 amino acids long. The CDR3: CASSEATRLFF. In nucleotides, the CDR3 is TGTGCCAGTAGTGAGGCAACGCGGCTGTTTTTT.

The chain combines TRBV9 with TRBJ1-6; 7 bases are shared with TRBD1. Germline V gene sequence: CDR1 SGDLS, CDR2 YYNGEE. Germline trimming cut 4 bases from V and 6 bases from J; bases unmatched to any gene: 7. This CDR3 spans 15 amino acids. CDR3 in DNA: TGTGCCAGCAGCCCCCGACAGGGAGGTAATTCACCCCTCCACTTT. Amino acid sequence: CASSPRQGGNSPLHF.

In nucleotides, the CDR3 is TGTGCCAGTAACAGGGGAAGTGAAGAAAAACTGTTTTTT. It codes for CASNRGSEEKLFF. The chain couples TRBV19 to TRBJ1-4, with TRBD1 matching 7 bases. Germline CDR1 is LNHDA and CDR2 is SQIVND (reference sequence). The V and J ends lost 7 bases and 8 bases, in that order; junction bases with no gene match: 7. There are 13 residues in the CDR3.

The chain is built from TRBV11-2 and TRBJ2-7; D possibly corresponds to TRBD1 (5 bases). The CDR3 covers 14 residues. Germline lookup yields CDR1 SGHAT and CDR2 FQNNGV. The V gene lost 4 bases and the J gene lost 2 bases, with 12 bases spanning the gap. The CDR3 DNA reads TGTGCCAGCAGCTCTATGGTAGGGGCCTACGAGCAGTACTTC. It translates to CASSSMVGAYEQYF.

V is TRBV4-3 and J is TRBJ2-2, with 12 bases identical to TRBD2. The CDR3 extends over 16 amino acids. V trimming: 6 bases; J trimming: 3 bases; junction bases outside the gene matches: 5. Germline CDR1 LGHNA, CDR2 YSLEER. CDR3 nucleotides: TGCGCCAGCAGTCCCGGACTAGCGGGATACACCGGGGAGCTGTTTTTT. Translation gives CASSPGLAGYTGELFF.

The chain is built from TRBV5-8 and TRBJ2-6, with D maybe TRBD2 (6 bases). The germline V gene encodes CDR1 SGHTS and CDR2 YDEGEE. The CDR3 runs 19 residues. V was pared by 4 bases and J by 0 bases, with 20 bases between. In DNA form, the CDR3 reads TGTGCCAGCAGCCTCCCCGGAGGGAGCGATAGCTCTGGGGCCAACGTCCTGACTTTC. It encodes CASSLPGGSDSSGANVLTF.

This clone has only one observation. The chain joins TRBV18 to TRBJ2-3, with 7 bases identical to TRBD1. V lost 0 bases and J lost 5; bases outside the gene matches: 2. Germline CDR1 KGHSH, CDR2 LQKENI. CDR3 length: 14 amino acids. The CDR3 sequence: CASSPPTGQDTQYF. CDR3 coding DNA: TGTGCCAGCTCACCACCGACAGGGCAAGATACGCAGTATTTT. The full variable domain, in which reference TRBV18 and TRBJ2-3 provide the parts outside the CDR3, is NAGVMQNPRHLVRRRGQEARLRCSPMKGHSHVYWYRQLPEEGLKFMVYLQKENIIDESGMPKERFSAEFPKEGPSILRIQQVVRGDSAAYFCASSPPTGQDTQYFGPGTRLTVL.

The rearrangement links TRBV4-2 to TRBJ1-5; the D is unclear. CDR3 size: 15 residues. CDR1 is LGHNA, CDR2 YNFKEQ, per germline. Trimming took off 4 bases at V and 0 bases at J, with 10 bases between the two ends. The CDR3 loop is CASSLDRGSNQPQHF. CDR3 in DNA: TGTGCCAGCAGCCTCGACCGGGGTAGCAATCAGCCCCAGCATTTT.

The chain employs TRBV5-1 and TRBJ1-5; weak D call: TRBD1 (6 bases). The CDR3 runs to 15 residues. V was trimmed by 4 bases and J by 4 bases, leaving 15 bases between them. In germline, CDR1 is SGHRS, CDR2 YFSETQ. The CDR3, as DNA: TGCGCCAGCAGCCCGGAGGACAGCCTAAATCAGCCCCAGCATTTT. This encodes CASSPEDSLNQPQHF.

This clone was counted between two and nine times. The chain combines TRBV27 with TRBJ1-5; TRBD1 might be the D (5 bases). CDR1 is MNHEY, CDR2 SMNVEV, per germline (reference sequence). This CDR3 is 15 amino acids long. The germline V and J ends were trimmed by 6 bases and 2 bases, with 14 bases remaining between them. The CDR3 DNA follows: TGTGCCAGCAGCCCTCACCAGGGCCGCAATCAGCCCCAGCATTTT. Its protein product is CASSPHQGRNQPQHF.

The chain employs TRBV27 and TRBJ2-7, with 7 bases matching TRBD2. After removal of 2 bases from V and 0 bases from J, the junction contained 4 bases not matched to a gene. CDR1 and CDR2 (germline): MNHEY, SMNVEV (reference sequence). The CDR3 is 15 amino acids. CDR3 in amino acids: CASSLVGLSSYEQYF. The CDR3 DNA sequence: TGTGCCAGCAGTTTAGTGGGACTAAGCTCCTACGAGCAGTACTTC.

The rearrangement joins TRBV27 to TRBJ1-5, with D perhaps matching TRBD1 (5 bases). Germline values: CDR1 MNHEY, CDR2 SMNVEV (reference sequence). V was cut by 4 bases and J by 6 bases, with 10 bases left in between. This CDR3 is built from 13 residues. In nucleotides, the CDR3 is TGTGCCAGCAGTTCCCTCGGGGGTCAGCCCCAGCATTTT. Its translation: CASSSLGGQPQHF.